The 28 T cell receptor beta chains reported below all come from one sample, sequenced in a study of blood T cell repertoires in COVID-19. Sequencing was performed with immunoSEQ multiplex PCR; in TCRdb, only in-frame clones are kept and a portion is missing. Of about 250,000 clones listed, about four fifths are singletons. Sequenced sample: peripheral blood. Receptors were obtained from an elderly man with acute or convalescent COVID-19.

The V and J genes are TRBV19 and TRBJ2-5; D unclear. This CDR3 comprises 15 residues. Trimming left V 0 bases short and J 3 bases short, with 11 bases between. Germline CDR1 LNHDA, CDR2 SQIVND (reference sequence). CDR3 region: CASSIDLGFKETQYF. CDR3 in DNA: TGTGCCAGTAGTATAGATCTCGGGTTTAAAGAGACCCAGTACTTC.

The V call is TRBV19, the J call TRBJ1-2; tentative D call: TRBD1 (5 bases). Germline values: CDR1 LNHDA, CDR2 SQIVND (reference sequence). The V end lost 7 bases, the J end lost 4 bases, and 16 bases lay between the germline ends. This CDR3 is 14 amino acids long. The CDR3 is CASKLGTVPYGYTF. CDR3 DNA sequence: TGTGCCAGTAAGCTGGGGACTGTGCCCTATGGCTACACCTTC.

The J gene is TRBJ1-5, the V gene TRBV4-1; D remains ambiguous. V lost 4 bases and J lost 1, with 11 bases in between. The CDR3 length is 15 residues. CDR1 and CDR2 (germline): MGHRA, YSYEKL. The DNA of the CDR3 is TGCGCCAGCAGCCCGAGTGTCTTGAGCAATCAGCCCCAGCATTTT. This sequence encodes CASSPSVLSNQPQHF.

The chain joins TRBV5-6 to TRBJ2-1; TRBD2 matches at 15 bases. J lost 8 bases, V lost 4 bases, and 10 bases had no gene match. The CDR3 runs to 17 residues. Germline CDR1 reads SGHDT; CDR2 reads YYEEEE. CDR3 nucleotide sequence: TGTGCCAGCAGCACCCGGACTAGCGGGAGGGCCGTCCATGAGCAGTTCTTC. As protein: CASSTRTSGRAVHEQFF. Complete variable domain (other parts from reference TRBV5-6 and TRBJ2-1): DAGVTQSPTHLIKTRGQQVTLRCSPKSGHDTVSWYQQALGQGPQFIFQYYEEEERQRGNFPDRFSGHQFPNYSSELNVNALLLGDSALYLCASSTRTSGRAVHEQFFGPGTRLTVL.

V usage is TRBV19 and J usage is TRBJ1-6, with TRBD1 identical over 9 bases. V dropped 8 bases and J dropped 9; count of bases not matched to a gene: 8. In germline, CDR1 is LNHDA, CDR2 SQIVND (reference sequence). CDR3 length: 14 amino acids. The CDR3 nucleotides are TGTGCCAGTCGCCGGGACAGGGTTACTTCACCCCTCCACTTT. It translates to CASRRDRVTSPLHF.

This chain connects TRBV5-1 to TRBJ2-2, with 7 bases fitting TRBD1. Germline CDR1 reads SGHRS; CDR2 reads YFSETQ. With V trimmed by 3 bases and J by 6 bases, 8 bases remained unmatched. The CDR3 has 15 residues. The CDR3 DNA is TGCGCCAGCAGCTCCCCCCCACAGGGGCCCGGGGAGCTGTTTTTT. Protein: CASSSPPQGPGELFF.

The chain carries TRBV6-5 and TRBJ1-1; the D gene is possibly TRBD1 (6 bases). The CDR3 consists of 16 residues. Germline V CDR1 and CDR2: MNHEY, SVGAGI. Trimming left V 2 bases short and J 4 bases short, with 17 bases between. The chain's CDR3 is CASSYLWQGKSTEAFF. The DNA for the CDR3 is TGTGCCAGCAGTTACCTTTGGCAGGGGAAGAGCACTGAAGCTTTCTTT.

V usage is TRBV7-2 and J usage is TRBJ2-5; D gene ambiguous. Germline CDR1 is SGHTA and CDR2 is FQGNSA. The CDR3 spans 13 residues. V lost 2 bases and J lost 5, with 9 bases in between. CDR3: CASSLSRAETQYF. CDR3 DNA sequence: TGTGCCAGCAGCTTATCCCGCGCGGAGACCCAGTACTTC.

The chain employs TRBV5-1 and TRBJ1-2; TRBD1 is a possible D gene (6 bases). Germline V CDR1 and CDR2: SGHRS, YFSETQ. With 4 bases removed from V and 3 bases from J, the gap between germline ends came to 19 bases. The CDR3 contains 16 residues. The CDR3 nucleotides read TGCGCCAGCAGCCCAGGCAGGGGTAACGACTACTATGGCTACACCTTC. As protein: CASSPGRGNDYYGYTF.

This clone was observed a few times. The V call is TRBV4-2, the J call TRBJ2-7, with D perhaps TRBD1 (7 bases). The V gene lost 0 bases and the J gene lost 6 bases, with 12 bases spanning the gap. CDR1 is LGHNA and CDR2 is YNFKEQ in the germline V gene. This CDR3 comprises 14 residues. CDR3 protein: CASSQEMEGAEQYF. CDR3 nucleotides: TGTGCCAGCAGCCAAGAAATGGAGGGGGCCGAGCAGTACTTC.

In its sample, this clone was seen a few times. The chain recombines TRBV28 with TRBJ2-3, with 11 bases identical to TRBD2. The CDR3 contains 17 residues. CDR1 and CDR2 (germline): MDHEN, SYDVKM. Trimming cost V 6 bases and J 6 bases; bases outside gene matches: 14. The CDR3 nucleotides read TGTGCCAGCAGAACCCCGGGACTAGCGGTGGGAGTGGATACGCAGTATTTT. Its translation is CASRTPGLAVGVDTQYF.

The chain links TRBV28 to TRBJ2-1; 9 bases line up with TRBD1. Trimming at V came to 5 bases and at J to 5 bases, leaving 10 bases not matched to a gene. Looked up from germline, CDR1 is MDHEN and CDR2 is SYDVKM. The CDR3 consists of 16 residues. CDR3 protein: CASSPLDRGSDNEQFF. The CDR3 DNA sequence: TGTGCCAGCAGTCCACTGGACAGGGGAAGCGACAATGAGCAGTTCTTC. Variable domain in full (rest from reference TRBV28 and TRBJ2-1): DVKVTQSSRYLVKRTGEKVFLECVQDMDHENMFWYRQDPGLGLRLIYFSYDVKMKEKGDIPEGYSVSREKKERFSLILESASTNQTSMYLCASSPLDRGSDNEQFFGPGTRLTVL.

This rearrangement joins TRBV7-8 to TRBJ2-7, with 9 bases matching TRBD1. Germline loops: CDR1 SGHVS, CDR2 FQNEAQ. The CDR3 length is 15 residues. J was trimmed by 5 bases and V by 2 bases; bases with no gene match: 7. The CDR3 DNA reads TGTGCCAGCAGCTTACCGGGACAGGGATTCAACGAGCAGTACTTC. The encoded protein is CASSLPGQGFNEQYF.

The chain couples TRBV30 to TRBJ1-6, with D maybe TRBD1 (6 bases). V lost 2 bases to trimming and J lost 14 bases, with 16 bases between them. The CDR3 runs 13 residues. CDR1 GTSNPN and CDR2 SVGIG come from the germline V gene (reference sequence). The CDR3 region is CAWSFGGGGALHF. CDR3 sequence (DNA): TGTGCCTGGAGTTTTGGGGGCGGCGGAGCCCTCCACTTT.

The genes are TRBV14 and TRBJ1-1, with 7 bases matching TRBD1. The CDR3 covers 13 residues. V lost 4 bases, J lost 11 bases, and 10 bases stayed unmatched. CDR1 and CDR2 (germline): SGHDN, FVKESK. The CDR3 loop reads CASSLNRGFGAFF. The CDR3 nucleotides are TGTGCCAGCAGCCTTAACAGGGGCTTTGGGGCTTTCTTT.

This chain connects TRBV19 to TRBJ2-1; 13 nucleotides agree with TRBD2. Germline V gene data show CDR1 as LNHDA and CDR2 as SQIVND (reference sequence). Trimming at V came to 4 bases and at J to 6 bases, leaving 3 bases not matched to a gene. This CDR3 contains 15 residues. DNA of the CDR3: TGTGCCAGTAGTACTCGACTAGCGGGGGGCAATGAGCAGTTCTTC. Translating gives CASSTRLAGGNEQFF.

On this clone itself: The germline gene is not matched at one end of the junction; a read error may be the cause. CDR3 sequence (DNA): TGTGCTAGCAGCCCGCCGGGGAAGCCTTCCTACGAGCAGTACTTC. Translated: CASSPPGKPSYEQYF. The chain couples TRBV7-7 to TRBJ2-7, with D perhaps matching TRBD2 (5 bases). This CDR3 has 15 residues. Looked up from germline, CDR1 is SSHAT and CDR2 is FNYEAQ (reference sequence).

The chain couples TRBV6-5 to TRBJ1-1, with D unclear. Germline V gene data show CDR1 as MNHEY and CDR2 as SVGAGI. This CDR3 region has 13 residues. Trimming left V 2 bases short and J 2 bases short, with 6 bases between. Written as DNA, the CDR3 is TGTGCCAGCAGTTACATAGCAAACACTGAAGCTTTCTTT. It codes for CASSYIANTEAFF.

This chain connects TRBV5-1 to TRBJ2-2; TRBD2 matches at 9 bases. This CDR3 spans 16 amino acids. V was pared by 5 bases and J by 5 bases, with 10 bases of the junction left unmatched. Germline CDR1 is SGHRS and CDR2 is YFSETQ. Written as DNA, the CDR3 is TGCGCCAGCAGAATCCGCGGGAGGGGGCAGACCGGGGAGCTGTTTTTT. Translating gives CASRIRGRGQTGELFF.

The V and J genes are TRBV19 and TRBJ2-2; TRBD1 matches at 7 bases. The V gene end was trimmed by 7 bases and the J gene end by 6 bases; junction bases not matched to a gene: 8. The CDR3 is 14 amino acids. CDR1 is LNHDA and CDR2 is SQIVND in the germline V gene (reference sequence). CDR3 loop: CASKYRGQSGELFF. Written as DNA, the CDR3 is TGTGCCAGTAAATACAGGGGACAGTCCGGGGAGCTGTTTTTT.

The rearrangement uses TRBV4-1 and TRBJ2-7; perhaps TRBD2 as D (5 bases). The CDR3 has 17 residues. Trimming took 1 base from V and 2 from J, leaving 18 bases between them. CDR1 is MGHRA, CDR2 YSYEKL, per germline. The CDR3 bases are TGCGCCAGCAGCCAAGTCACGGGGTCCCTGGGTCCCTACGAGCAGTACTTC. Amino acid sequence: CASSQVTGSLGPYEQYF.

This rearrangement joins TRBV2 to TRBJ1-5, with a possible D match to TRBD1 (6 bases). Between the trimmed V and J ends, which lost 7 bases and 4 bases, there was a span of 11 bases. CDR3 length equals 13 residues. Germline V CDR1 and CDR2: SNHLY, FYNNEI. This CDR3 is CASNRDINQPQHF. Here the CDR3 DNA reads TGTGCCAGCAACCGGGACATAAATCAGCCCCAGCATTTT.

The chain uses TRBV5-8 and TRBJ2-7; TRBD2 aligns across 14 bases. The germline V gene has CDR1 SGHTS and CDR2 YDEGEE. J gave up 3 bases and V 3 bases, and 11 bases lay outside the gene matches. The CDR3 totals 18 residues. CDR3: CASSYGTSGSPTFYEQYF. The CDR3 DNA reads TGTGCCAGCAGCTACGGGACTAGCGGGAGTCCCACCTTCTACGAGCAGTACTTC.

The chain recombines TRBV3-1 (or the pseudogene TRBV3-2) with TRBJ2-7; D not resolved. The CDR3 consists of 11 residues. Germline assignment: CDR1 LGHDT and CDR2 YNNKEL (reference sequence). V dropped 4 bases and J dropped 6 bases, with 7 bases sitting between them. The CDR3 DNA sequence: TGTGCCAGCAGCCGCCGAGGCGAGCAGTACTTC. The encoded protein is CASSRRGEQYF.

This CDR3 is CASRPGIISNQPQHF. The CDR3 coding sequence is TGTGCCAGCAGACCAGGGATTATTAGCAATCAGCCCCAGCATTTT. The chain couples TRBV27 to TRBJ1-5, with a possible D match to TRBD1 (5 bases). Germline CDR1 MNHEY, CDR2 SMNVEV (reference sequence). The CDR3 runs 15 residues. Trimming took 6 bases from V and 0 from J, leaving 12 bases between them.

The chain recombines TRBV9 with TRBJ2-1, with TRBD2 matching 14 bases. V lost 3 bases to trimming and J lost 8 bases; unmatched junction nucleotides: 7. The germline V gene has CDR1 SGDLS and CDR2 YYNGEE. The CDR3 is made up of 16 amino acids. CDR3 DNA sequence: TGTGCCAGCAGCGCCGGGACTAGCGGGAGTCGGGATGAGCAGTTCTTC. Protein: CASSAGTSGSRDEQFF.

A note on this clone: Distinct nucleotide sequences in the sample also encode this CDR3. The chain uses TRBV6-5 and TRBJ2-6; 7 nucleotides match TRBD1. Germline V gives CDR1 MNHEY, CDR2 SVGAGI. V dropped 3 bases and J dropped 2; count of bases not matched to a gene: 1. The CDR3 extends over 15 amino acids. CDR3 region: CASSYDRAGANVLTF. In DNA form, the CDR3 reads TGTGCCAGCAGTTATGACAGGGCTGGGGCCAACGTCCTGACTTTC.

The rearrangement joins TRBV5-1 to TRBJ2-5; 7 bases match TRBD1. With V trimmed by 7 bases and J by 0 bases, 3 bases remained unmatched. Germline V gene data show CDR1 as SGHRS and CDR2 as YFSETQ. This CDR3 has 13 residues. The DNA for the CDR3 is TGCGCCAGCGAGACAGGGAACCAAGAGACCCAGTACTTC. Amino acids: CASETGNQETQYF.